This T cell receptor beta chain was sequenced during a study of T cell responses to AZD1222 COVID-19 vaccine. Points from the study as a whole: In a largely white British group with more females than males, clonal diversity was possibly underestimated.

As regards this clone: Antigen unknown.

Using immunoSEQ multiplex PCR, the repertoire was profiled, and TCRdb retains in-frame clones only, with some absent. The sample holds roughly 150,000 clones; roughly 90% are singletons and the top ten take 1.4%. Germline V gene lookup returns CDR1 MDHEN and CDR2 SYDVKM. The V end was cut by 2 bases, the J end by 6 bases, with 19 bases between. CDR3 length: 16 residues. This chain connects TRBV28 to TRBJ1-1; no reliable D call. This clonotype was sampled from an adult in good health. The sequenced sample was peripheral blood, obtained on day 0 of AZD1222 vaccination. DNA of the CDR3: TGTGCCAGCAGTTTAAGGGTGGTGCGGAAGGAGGCTGAAGCTTTCTTT. As protein: CASSLRVVRKEAEAFF.